The following is a T cell receptor (beta chain) sequence with its context. The antigen is unknown. This sample is drawn from a study of shared clonotypes between healthy human individuals. Study-wide points: Incompleteness in sorted-subset sequencing, despite large depth, was shown by rarefaction.

Deep level was the assay's run setting. Splitting of each subset's genomic DNA was done evenly across several immunoSEQ plates. The protocol was immunoSEQ multiplex PCR, while the TCRdb copy is restricted to in-frame clones and leaves out a portion. The top ten hold roughly 0.05% of the sample, which has approximately 620,000 clones, about 97% seen once. Healthy HIV-negative adults without recent acute infections or vaccinations served as donors. Sequenced: naive CD4+ T cells sorted from blood. Described subset: CD45RA+ positively selected. The sequence was collected from a woman aged 30 to 39 in good health.

CDR3 nucleotides: TGTGCCAGTAGTATGGGACTAGCGGGGATCACAGATACGCAGTATTTT. It is translated as CASSMGLAGITDTQYF. This rearrangement joins TRBV19 to TRBJ2-3; the match to TRBD2 covers 13 bases. Germline V gene data show CDR1 as LNHDA and CDR2 as SQIVND (reference sequence). This CDR3 spans 16 amino acids. With V trimmed by 3 bases and J by 2 bases, 2 bases remained unmatched.